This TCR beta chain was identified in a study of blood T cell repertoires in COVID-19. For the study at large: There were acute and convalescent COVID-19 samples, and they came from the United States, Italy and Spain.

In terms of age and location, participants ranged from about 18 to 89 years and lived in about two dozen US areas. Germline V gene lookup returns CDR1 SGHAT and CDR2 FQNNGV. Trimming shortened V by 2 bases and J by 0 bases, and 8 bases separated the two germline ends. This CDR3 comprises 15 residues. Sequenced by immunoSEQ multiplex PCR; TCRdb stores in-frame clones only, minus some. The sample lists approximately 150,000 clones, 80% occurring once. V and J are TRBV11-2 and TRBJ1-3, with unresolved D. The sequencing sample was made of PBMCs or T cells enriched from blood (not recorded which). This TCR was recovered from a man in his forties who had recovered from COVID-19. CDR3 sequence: CASSLYEGSGNTIYF. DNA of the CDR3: TGTGCCAGCAGCTTATATGAGGGCTCTGGAAACACCATATATTTT.